Sequencing of this T cell receptor (beta chain) was carried out in a study of CD8 T cells in ankylosing spondylitis. The study's findings and limits: Characteristic of ankylosing spondylitis blood, it appeared, was a TCR beta motif comprising eight highly homologous variants.

This clonotype was seen at least ten times. Its antigen is as yet unknown. TCRdb independently ran MiXCR on the 5' RACE reads; one entry per CDR3 protein. The sample contains under 150,000 distinct CDR3 sequences, roughly 8.4% of which appear only once. The junction had 5 bases not matched to a gene; V was cut back by 5 bases and J by 5 bases. Germline CDR1 reads DFQATT; CDR2 reads SNEGSKA (reference sequence). This CDR3 is 13 amino acids long. This sequence joins TRBV20-1 and TRBJ2-5, with TRBD2 matching over 10 bases. This TCR was sampled from a male donor with ankylosing spondylitis. Sequenced input: synovial fluid, either unsorted or a sorted T cell fraction (not recorded which). Written as DNA, the CDR3 is TGCAGTGCTGGGACTAGCGCTGGGGAGACCCAGTACTTC. The encoded protein is CSAGTSAGETQYF.